These 10 T cell receptor beta chains were sequenced from one sample in a study of blood T cell repertoires in COVID-19. Using immunoSEQ multiplex PCR, the repertoire was profiled, and TCRdb retains in-frame clones only, with some absent. The sample carries approximately 270,000 clones, approximately 86% recorded once. The sample comprised peripheral blood. The receptors stem from a man aged 40-49 years with active or convalescent COVID-19.

This chain uses TRBV12-3 or TRBV12-4 with TRBJ2-1; D possibly corresponds to TRBD1 (5 bases). This CDR3 region has 13 residues. V dropped 5 bases and J dropped 8 bases, with 13 bases sitting between them. The CDR3 sequence is CASSARQPHEQFF. The CDR3 nucleotides are TGTGCCAGCAGTGCCCGACAGCCCCATGAGCAGTTCTTC.

In the case of this clone: An end of the junction does not agree with germline; a read error may underlie this. The J gene is TRBJ1-5, the V gene TRBV30, with 8 bases that match TRBD1. The germline V gene encodes CDR1 GTSNPN and CDR2 SVGIG (reference sequence). The CDR3 length is 14 residues. CDR3 nucleotide sequence: TGTGTCTGGAGTCAAGGACAGGGAGGTCAGCCCCAGCATTTT. Translation gives CVWSQGQGGQPQHF.

This clone was seen only a few times. This sequence joins TRBV18 and TRBJ1-3, with D uncertain. Per germline, CDR1 KGHSH and CDR2 LQKENI. Trimming cost V 2 bases and J 8 bases, with 16 bases left between them. The CDR3 is 15 residues long. CDR3 nucleotides: TGTGCCAGCTCACCAATGGCGTTACCTCGGGACACCATATATTTT. Protein sequence: CASSPMALPRDTIYF.

The DNA of the CDR3 is TGTGCCAGCAGGGCCCATGGCTACGAGCAGTACTTC. It specifies CASRAHGYEQYF. This chain links TRBV5-6 with TRBJ2-7; D uncertain. Deletions cut 5 bases from V and 3 bases from J, with 9 bases between. This CDR3 has 12 amino acids. Germline values: CDR1 SGHDT, CDR2 YYEEEE.

Only one count was recorded for this clone. The chain has TRBV9 and TRBJ2-3, with TRBD2 matching 8 bases. V dropped 0 bases and J dropped 2; count of bases not matched to a gene: 8. Per germline, CDR1 SGDLS and CDR2 YYNGEE. This CDR3 contains 17 residues. CDR3 residues: CASSVGGGGGFTDTQYF. The DNA for the CDR3 is TGTGCCAGCAGCGTAGGAGGTGGCGGGGGGTTCACAGATACGCAGTATTTT.

The chain uses TRBV3-1 (or the pseudogene TRBV3-2) and TRBJ2-7, with TRBD2 matching 7 bases. Germline CDR1 reads LGHDT; CDR2 reads YNNKEL (reference sequence). The CDR3 length is 15 residues. J was trimmed by 6 bases and V by 1 base; bases with no gene match: 9. The DNA of the CDR3 is TGTGCCAGCAGCCAAGGCAGTGGGAGGGCTCGCGAGCAGTACTTC. Protein product: CASSQGSGRAREQYF.

The chain carries TRBV24-1 and TRBJ2-3, with 7 bases fitting TRBD1. Looked up from germline, CDR1 is KGHDR and CDR2 is SFDVKD. The CDR3 spans 17 residues. J was trimmed by 2 bases and V by 0 bases; bases with no gene match: 7. The CDR3 sequence is CATSDLGDRGTTDTQYF. CDR3 DNA sequence: TGTGCCACCAGTGATTTGGGGGACAGAGGTACCACAGATACGCAGTATTTT.

V is TRBV5-1 and J is TRBJ1-1, with D uncertain. V lost 1 base, J lost 1 base, and 5 bases lay in between. CDR1 SGHRS and CDR2 YFSETQ come from the germline V gene. This CDR3 contains 13 residues. The DNA of the CDR3 is TGCGCCAGCAGCTTGCGGTGGAACACTGAAGCTTTCTTT. It codes for CASSLRWNTEAFF.

The chain links TRBV5-4 to TRBJ2-1, with 13 bases fitting TRBD2. The V and J ends lost 4 bases and 0 bases, in that order; junction bases with no gene match: 4. Germline CDR1 and CDR2: SGHNT and YYREEE (reference sequence). There are 17 residues in the CDR3. This chain's CDR3 is CASSTGLAGSSYNEQFF. DNA of the CDR3: TGTGCCAGCAGCACGGGACTAGCGGGAAGCTCCTACAATGAGCAGTTCTTC. The variable domain in full, with the rest retrieved from reference TRBV5-4 and TRBJ2-1, is ETGVTQSPTHLIKTRGQQVTLRCSSQSGHNTVSWYQQALGQGPQFIFQYYREEENGRGNFPPRFSGLQFPNYSSELNVNALELDDSALYLCASSTGLAGSSYNEQFFGPGTRLTVL.

This chain connects TRBV27 to TRBJ2-7; TRBD2 is a possible D gene (6 bases). CDR3 length: 15 residues. Deletions cut 5 bases from V and 3 bases from J, with 17 bases between. Germline CDR1 MNHEY, CDR2 SMNVEV (reference sequence). The CDR3: CASSPRLENFYEQYF. The CDR3 coding sequence is TGTGCCAGCAGTCCGAGACTAGAAAATTTCTACGAGCAGTACTTC.